This TCR beta chain was sequenced during a study of OX40 agonist ivuxolimab in advanced cancers. Study-level background: An anti-OX40 (CD134) antibody with agonistic activity, ivuxolimab, was administered to patients. Study observations and caveats: Expanded peripheral T cells had an undetermined antigen specificity. Among T cells, CD8+ cells averaged more expanded clones than CD4+ cells.

As concerns this clone: Its antigen is as yet unknown. Other DNA sequences in this sample translate to the same CDR3.

Clones were read by immunoSEQ multiplex PCR, and TCRdb kept only the in-frame ones, dropping some. The data contain roughly 93,000 clones, 84% of them singletons. The germline CDR1 and CDR2 sequences are SGHRS and YFSETQ. Trimming shortened V by 4 bases and J by 7 bases, and 15 bases separated the two germline ends. This CDR3 has 14 residues. Excluded were patients having autoimmune disease history or systemic immunosuppression. This TCR came from an adult with an advanced solid tumor such as melanoma, head and neck, liver or kidney cancer. The sample was CD4+ or CD8+ T cells sorted from blood, taken in a trial of the OX40 agonist ivuxolimab. The chain couples TRBV5-1 to TRBJ1-5; D not certain. Here the CDR3 DNA reads TGCGCCAGCAGCCCCGGTGGCGCCGGCCAGCCCCAGCATTTT. It is translated as CASSPGGAGQPQHF.